A selection of T cell receptor beta chains follows, all from one sample in a study of cytomegalovirus exposure and HLA in healthy donors. Measured with immunoSEQ multiplex PCR; TCRdb has only the in-frame clones, and not every one. The profile shows over 90,000 clones, approximately 72% of them singletons. The material sequenced was PBMCs. The receptors were sampled from a woman aged 70-85 years in good health and CMV-seropositive. The CDR3 runs from the conserved cysteine through the conserved F or W. The D gene is left open where the match is weak. Rows give clone size only sometimes, using once, few, many, or a class for an expanded clone.

length: 15; size: -; D: -; J: TRBJ2-5; V: TRBV6-1; DNA: TGTGCCAGCAGTCCAATGACAGCAATCCAAGAGACCCAGTACTTC; CDR3: CASSPMTAIQETQYF
length: 15; size: -; D: TRBD1; J: TRBJ2-1; V: TRBV27; DNA: TGTGCCAGCAGACAACCGGGACAGGGGGCACCTGAGCAGTTCTTC; CDR3: CASRQPGQGAPEQFF
length: 14; size: -; D: -; J: TRBJ1-1; V: TRBV7-2; DNA: TGTGCCAGCTCCCTTCATTACATGAACACTGAAGCTTTCTTT; CDR3: CASSLHYMNTEAFF
length: 15; size: once; D: TRBD2; J: TRBJ2-1; V: TRBV9; DNA: TGTGCCAGCAGCTCGGGACTAAGCTCCTACAATGAGCAGTTCTTC; CDR3: CASSSGLSSYNEQFF
length: 12; size: -; D: -; J: TRBJ1-2; V: TRBV19; DNA: TGTGCCAGCAGGTGGGTAAACTATGGCTACACCTTC; CDR3: CASRWVNYGYTF
length: 13; size: few; D: -; J: TRBJ2-7; V: TRBV2; DNA: TGTGCCAGCAGCGAAGACCCAGCCTACGAGCAGTACTTC; CDR3: CASSEDPAYEQYF
length: 14; size: -; D: TRBD2; J: TRBJ2-3; V: TRBV10-2; DNA: TGCGCCAGCAGTGTTAGCGGGAGGACAGATACGCAGTATTTT; CDR3: CASSVSGRTDTQYF
length: 15; size: -; D: -; J: TRBJ2-2; V: TRBV4-2; DNA: TGTGCCAGCAGCCAAGTACAGGGTGGTAGCGGGGAGCTGTTTTTT; CDR3: CASSQVQGGSGELFF
length: 17; size: -; D: -; J: TRBJ2-3; V: TRBV10-2; DNA: TGCGCCAGCAGTGTACTCTTGGGGGCGGAGGGCACAGATACGCAGTATTTT; CDR3: CASSVLLGAEGTDTQYF
length: 14; size: few; D: -; J: TRBJ1-6; V: TRBV6-6; DNA: TGTGCCAGCAGTTACTCTGAGTATAATTCACCCCTCCACTTT; CDR3: CASSYSEYNSPLHF
length: 13; size: once; D: TRBD1; J: TRBJ2-5; V: TRBV6-6; DNA: TGTGCCAGCACCTGGACAGGGATCGAGACCCAGTACTTC; CDR3: CASTWTGIETQYF
length: 16; size: few; D: -; J: TRBJ2-6; V: TRBV5-4; DNA: TGTGCCAGCAGCTTAGATTACAGGTCTGGGGCCAACGTCCTGACTTTC; CDR3: CASSLDYRSGANVLTF
length: 12; size: -; D: -; J: TRBJ2-1; V: TRBV6-6; DNA: TGTGCCAGCAGTGCCAGGGGAGTTGAGCAGTTCTTC; CDR3: CASSARGVEQFF
length: 15; size: -; D: -; J: TRBJ2-2; V: TRBV29-1; DNA: TGCAGCGTCAACCCCACAGGGATGAACACCGGGGAGCTGTTTTTT; CDR3: CSVNPTGMNTGELFF
length: 16; size: -; D: TRBD1; J: TRBJ1-2; V: TRBV29-1; DNA: TGCAGCGTTGCCGGACAGGGAAAACGAGTTAACTATGGCTACACCTTC; CDR3: CSVAGQGKRVNYGYTF
length: 15; size: -; D: TRBD1; J: TRBJ2-3; V: TRBV27; DNA: TGTGCCAGCAGTCGATGGCAGGGGGTAGCAGATACGCAGTATTTT; CDR3: CASSRWQGVADTQYF
length: 17; size: few; D: -; J: TRBJ2-6; V: TRBV2; DNA: TGTGCCAGCAGAATAAGGGGGGGAATCTCTGGGGCCAACGTCCTGACTTTC; CDR3: CASRIRGGISGANVLTF
length: 13; size: -; D: -; J: TRBJ2-2; V: TRBV6-4; DNA: TGTGCCAGCAGTGGTCCCGGACTCGGGGAGCTGTTTTTT; CDR3: CASSGPGLGELFF
length: 15; size: few; D: -; J: TRBJ1-2; V: TRBV19; DNA: TGTGCCAGTAGTATAGATGGCAGGGCCTACTATGGCTACACCTTC; CDR3: CASSIDGRAYYGYTF
length: 16; size: -; D: TRBD2; J: TRBJ2-3; V: TRBV6-5; DNA: TGTGCCAGCAGTTATACTAGCGGGGGGCAAGGAGATACGCAGTATTTT; CDR3: CASSYTSGGQGDTQYF
length: 16; size: -; D: TRBD2; J: TRBJ2-7; V: TRBV7-2; DNA: TGTGCCAGCAGCTTAGGATGGAGACAGCGGGATTACGAGCAGTACTTC; CDR3: CASSLGWRQRDYEQYF
length: 16; size: -; D: TRBD2; J: TRBJ2-2; V: TRBV7-9; DNA: TGTGCCAGCAGCCCAGGCGGGACTAGCGGCACCGGGGAGCTGTTTTTT; CDR3: CASSPGGTSGTGELFF
length: 13; size: -; D: TRBD1; J: TRBJ2-7; V: TRBV5-1; DNA: TGCGCCAGGACCTTGCGGGCAGGGGGCGAGCAGTACTTC; CDR3: CARTLRAGGEQYF
length: 15; size: few; D: -; J: TRBJ1-2; V: TRBV18; DNA: TGTGCCAGCTCACCAGGGGTCGCCCTACGGGAGGGCTACACCTTC; CDR3: CASSPGVALREGYTF
length: 15; size: few; D: -; J: TRBJ1-5; V: TRBV4-3; DNA: TGCGCCAGCAGCCAAGATGGGCGGGAAAGTCAGCCCCAGCATTTT; CDR3: CASSQDGRESQPQHF
length: 15; size: -; D: TRBD1; J: TRBJ2-2; V: TRBV7-9; DNA: TGTGCCAGCAGCAAGACAGGGCAAGGCACCGGGGAGCTGTTTTTT; CDR3: CASSKTGQGTGELFF
length: 15; size: once; D: TRBD2; J: TRBJ2-3; V: TRBV6-1; DNA: TGTGCCAGCAGCCTTGGACTAGCGGGCACAGATACGCAGTATTTT; CDR3: CASSLGLAGTDTQYF
length: 17; size: once; D: TRBD2; J: TRBJ2-5; V: TRBV7-8; DNA: TGTGCCAGCAGCTTAGACATAGTTGTAGCGGGGCAAGAGACCCAGTACTTC; CDR3: CASSLDIVVAGQETQYF
length: 16; size: -; D: -; J: TRBJ2-1; V: TRBV5-6; DNA: TGTGCCAGCAGCTTGATAATGGGAGGGGGATCCAATGAGCAGTTCTTC; CDR3: CASSLIMGGGSNEQFF
length: 15; size: -; D: TRBD1; J: TRBJ2-7; V: TRBV27; DNA: TGTGCCAGCAGTTTTTTTGGGGACAGGGTGTACGAGCAGTACTTC; CDR3: CASSFFGDRVYEQYF
length: 16; size: -; D: -; J: TRBJ2-1; V: TRBV7-9; DNA: TGTGCCAGCAGCTTTGGGACTCCTGGCTCCTACAATGAGCAGTTCTTC; CDR3: CASSFGTPGSYNEQFF
length: 14; size: -; D: TRBD2; J: TRBJ2-1; V: TRBV9; DNA: TGTGCCAGCAATGCGGGAGGGCCCTTCAATGAGCAGTTCTTC; CDR3: CASNAGGPFNEQFF
length: 17; size: -; D: TRBD1; J: TRBJ2-1; V: TRBV4-1; DNA: TGCGCCAGCAGCCAAGAGGGGGACAGTTCCCGAGGTAATGAGCAGTTCTTC; CDR3: CASSQEGDSSRGNEQFF
length: 17; size: once; D: TRBD1; J: TRBJ2-7; V: TRBV5-1; DNA: TGCGCCAGCAGCCCTCAAACCGGGACAGGGGGTTCCTACGAGCAGTGCTTC; CDR3: CASSPQTGTGGSYEQCF
length: 12; size: -; D: -; J: TRBJ2-7; V: TRBV7-2; DNA: TGTGCCAGCAGTCTCCTAGCCTACGAGCAGTACTTC; CDR3: CASSLLAYEQYF
length: 14; size: once; D: -; J: TRBJ2-7; V: TRBV28; DNA: TGTGCCAGCAACAATCCGGGACTCACCTACGAGCAGTACTTC; CDR3: CASNNPGLTYEQYF
length: 14; size: -; D: TRBD2; J: TRBJ2-7; V: TRBV6-1; DNA: TGTGCCAGCAGTGAAGGACTAGCGGGTTACGAGCAGTACTTC; CDR3: CASSEGLAGYEQYF
length: 15; size: -; D: TRBD1; J: TRBJ1-2; V: TRBV18; DNA: TGTGCCAGCTCACCAGCCAGGACAGGGCGGAATGGCTACACCTTC; CDR3: CASSPARTGRNGYTF
length: 14; size: -; D: TRBD1; J: TRBJ2-7; V: TRBV2; DNA: TGTGCCAGCAGTGAAAACAGGGGGCTATACGAGCAGTACTTC; CDR3: CASSENRGLYEQYF
length: 13; size: few; D: -; J: TRBJ1-5; V: TRBV7-2; DNA: TGTGCCAGCAGCTTAATAGACAATCAGCCCCAGCATTTT; CDR3: CASSLIDNQPQHF
length: 16; size: -; D: TRBD1; J: TRBJ2-3; V: TRBV7-2; DNA: TGTGCCAGCAGCCGTACAGGGGGCAGAAGGTCAGATACGCAGTATTTT; CDR3: CASSRTGGRRSDTQYF
length: 15; size: -; D: -; J: TRBJ2-7; V: TRBV5-1; DNA: TGCGCCAGCAGCTTGGGGGAGGAAAGCTCCTACGAGCAGTACTTC; CDR3: CASSLGEESSYEQYF
length: 14; size: -; D: TRBD1; J: TRBJ1-1; V: TRBV27; DNA: TGTGCCAGCAGTGACGTTGACAGGGTAGGGGAAGCTTTCTTT; CDR3: CASSDVDRVGEAFF
length: 15; size: -; D: TRBD1; J: TRBJ2-7; V: TRBV9; DNA: TGTGCCAGCAGCGTAGAGACAGGGGGCACCTACGAGCAGTACTTC; CDR3: CASSVETGGTYEQYF
length: 15; size: few; D: TRBD1; J: TRBJ2-5; V: TRBV4-2; DNA: TGTGCCAGCAGCCAAGGACAGGGAAACCAAGAGACCCAGTACTTC; CDR3: CASSQGQGNQETQYF
length: 15; size: -; D: -; J: TRBJ2-6; V: TRBV28; DNA: TGTGCCAGCAGTCAGGACAACTCTGGGGCCAACGTCCTGACTTTC; CDR3: CASSQDNSGANVLTF
length: 14; size: -; D: -; J: TRBJ1-4; V: TRBV5-1; DNA: TGCGCCAGCAGCTTGGCCCAGAGGCCCGAAAAACTGTTTTTT; CDR3: CASSLAQRPEKLFF
length: 13; size: -; D: TRBD1; J: TRBJ1-1; V: TRBV18; DNA: TGTGCCAGCTCAGACAGGGATCCCCCTGAAGCTTTCTTT; CDR3: CASSDRDPPEAFF
length: 17; size: -; D: TRBD1; J: TRBJ1-6; V: TRBV5-4; DNA: TGTGCCAGCAGCTTGGGCCCTTACAGGGGGCGCGTTTCACCCCTCCACTTT; CDR3: CASSLGPYRGRVSPLHF
length: 14; size: once; D: TRBD1; J: TRBJ2-7; V: TRBV7-9; DNA: TGTGCCAGCAGCTTGATGGGACAGTCCTACGAGCAGTACTTC; CDR3: CASSLMGQSYEQYF
length: 15; size: few; D: -; J: TRBJ1-5; V: TRBV23-1; DNA: TGCGCCAGCAGTCAGAAGCACGAAGGCAATCAGCCCCAGCATTTT; CDR3: CASSQKHEGNQPQHF
length: 13; size: few; D: -; J: TRBJ2-5; V: TRBV6-5; DNA: TGTGCCAGCAGTCCCCCCGGGGTCGCGGCCCAGTACTTC; CDR3: CASSPPGVAAQYF
length: 14; size: -; D: -; J: TRBJ2-2; V: TRBV5-1; DNA: TGCGCCAGCAGCGGGGGGGCCAACACCGGGGAGCTGTTTTTT; CDR3: CASSGGANTGELFF
length: 15; size: -; D: TRBD1; J: TRBJ2-7; V: TRBV9; DNA: TGTGCCAGCAGCGTAGGAGGACAGGGGGGCTACGAGCAGTACTTC; CDR3: CASSVGGQGGYEQYF